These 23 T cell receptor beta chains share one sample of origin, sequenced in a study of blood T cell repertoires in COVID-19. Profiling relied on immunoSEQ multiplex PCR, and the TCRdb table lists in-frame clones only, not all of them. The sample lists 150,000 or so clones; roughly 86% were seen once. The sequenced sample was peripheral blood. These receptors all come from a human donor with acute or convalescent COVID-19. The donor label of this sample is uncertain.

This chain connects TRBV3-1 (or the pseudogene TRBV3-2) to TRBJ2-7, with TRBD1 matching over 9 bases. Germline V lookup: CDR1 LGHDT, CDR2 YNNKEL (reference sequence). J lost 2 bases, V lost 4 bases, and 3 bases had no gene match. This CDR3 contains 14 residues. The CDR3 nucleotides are TGTGCCAGCAGCCGGGGACAGGGTACCTACGAGCAGTACTTC. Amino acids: CASSRGQGTYEQYF.

In DNA, the CDR3 is TGTGCCAGCAGTGAGACAGGGGGCGCTCGGACCTTC. Residues: CASSETGGARTF. The chain employs TRBV25-1 and TRBJ1-2, with 10 bases identical to TRBD1. The V and J ends lost 3 bases and 14 bases, in that order; junction bases with no gene match: 6. The CDR3 spans 12 residues. CDR1 MGHDK and CDR2 SYGVNS come from the germline V gene.

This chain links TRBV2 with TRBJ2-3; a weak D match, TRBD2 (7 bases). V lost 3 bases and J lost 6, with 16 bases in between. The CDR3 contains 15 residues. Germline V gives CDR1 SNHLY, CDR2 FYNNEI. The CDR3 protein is CASSDLGGAPDTQYF. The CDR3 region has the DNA TGTGCCAGCAGTGATCTGGGGGGGGCCCCCGATACGCAGTATTTT. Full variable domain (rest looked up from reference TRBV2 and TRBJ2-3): EPEVTQTPSHQVTQMGQEVILRCVPISNHLYFYWYRQILGQKVEFLVSFYNNEISEKSEIFDDQFSVERPDGSNFTLKIRSTKLEDSAMYFCASSDLGGAPDTQYFGPGTRLTVL.

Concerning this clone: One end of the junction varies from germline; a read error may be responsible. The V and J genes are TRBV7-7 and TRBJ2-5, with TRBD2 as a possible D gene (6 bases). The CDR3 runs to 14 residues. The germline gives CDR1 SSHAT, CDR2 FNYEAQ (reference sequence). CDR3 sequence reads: CASSFSEGLGTQYF. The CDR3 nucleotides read TGTGCTAGCAGCTTTAGCGAGGGACTCGGGACCCAGTACTTC.

For the CDR3, the DNA is TGTGCCAGCAGCCGACAGTCAACCTACGAGCAGTACTTC. Translated, it gives CASSRQSTYEQYF. The chain couples TRBV7-8 to TRBJ2-7, with D perhaps TRBD1 (5 bases). V was cut by 5 bases and J by 2 bases, with 10 bases left in between. Looked up from germline, CDR1 is SGHVS and CDR2 is FQNEAQ. The CDR3 runs 13 residues.

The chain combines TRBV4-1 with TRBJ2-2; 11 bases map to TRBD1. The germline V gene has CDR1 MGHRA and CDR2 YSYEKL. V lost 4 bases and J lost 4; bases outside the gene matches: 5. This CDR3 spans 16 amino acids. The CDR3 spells CASSRTGGASTGELFF. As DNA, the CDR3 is TGCGCCAGCAGCCGGACAGGGGGCGCCAGCACCGGGGAGCTGTTTTTT.

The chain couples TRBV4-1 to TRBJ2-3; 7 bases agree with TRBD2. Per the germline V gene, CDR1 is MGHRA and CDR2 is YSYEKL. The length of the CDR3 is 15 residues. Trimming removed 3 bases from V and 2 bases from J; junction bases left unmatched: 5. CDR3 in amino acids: CASSQRGSFTDTQYF. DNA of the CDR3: TGCGCCAGCAGCCAGCGGGGGAGTTTCACAGATACGCAGTATTTT.

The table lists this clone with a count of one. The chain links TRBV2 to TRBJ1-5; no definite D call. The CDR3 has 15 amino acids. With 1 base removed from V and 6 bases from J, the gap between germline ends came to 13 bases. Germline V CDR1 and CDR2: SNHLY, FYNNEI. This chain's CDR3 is CASSEGRGGSQPQHF. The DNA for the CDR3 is TGTGCCAGCAGTGAAGGGCGGGGAGGGAGTCAGCCCCAGCATTTT.

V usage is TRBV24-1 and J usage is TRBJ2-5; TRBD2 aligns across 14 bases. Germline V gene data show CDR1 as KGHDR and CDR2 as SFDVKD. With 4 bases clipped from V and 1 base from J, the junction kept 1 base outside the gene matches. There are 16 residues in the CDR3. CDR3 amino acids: CATSDGTSGSQETQYF. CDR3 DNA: TGTGCCACCAGTGACGGGACTAGCGGGAGCCAAGAGACCCAGTACTTC.

CDR3 bases: TGTGCCAGCAGTTACGGTGGATCGGGCAATGAGCAGTTCTTC. It codes for CASSYGGSGNEQFF. J is TRBJ2-1 and V is TRBV6-5; D gene uncertain. Germline V gene data show CDR1 as MNHEY and CDR2 as SVGAGI. CDR3 length equals 14 residues. Trimming took 2 bases from V and 6 from J, leaving 11 bases between them.

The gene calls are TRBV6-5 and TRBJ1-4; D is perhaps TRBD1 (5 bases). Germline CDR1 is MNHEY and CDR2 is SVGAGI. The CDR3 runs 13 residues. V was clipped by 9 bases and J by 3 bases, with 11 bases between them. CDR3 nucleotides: TGTGCCAGTGAGACAGAGTCTAATGAAAAACTGTTTTTT. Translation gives CASETESNEKLFF.

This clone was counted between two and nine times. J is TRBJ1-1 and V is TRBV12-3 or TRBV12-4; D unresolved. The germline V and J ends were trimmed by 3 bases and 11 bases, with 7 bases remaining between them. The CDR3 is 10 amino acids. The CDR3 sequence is CASSLTSAFF. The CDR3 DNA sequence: TGTGCCAGCAGTTTGACTAGCGCTTTCTTT.

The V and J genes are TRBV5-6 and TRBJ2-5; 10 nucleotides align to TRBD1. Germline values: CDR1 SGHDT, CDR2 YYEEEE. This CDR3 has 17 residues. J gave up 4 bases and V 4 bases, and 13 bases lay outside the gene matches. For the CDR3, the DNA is TGTGCCAGCAGCAGGACCCCCCTCAGGACAGGGGGAGAGACCCAGTACTTC. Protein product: CASSRTPLRTGGETQYF.

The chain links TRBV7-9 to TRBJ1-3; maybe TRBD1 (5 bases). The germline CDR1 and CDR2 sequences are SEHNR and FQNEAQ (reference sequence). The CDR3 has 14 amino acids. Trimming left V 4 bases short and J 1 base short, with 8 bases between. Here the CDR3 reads CASSSGSSGNTIYF. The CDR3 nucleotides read TGTGCCAGCAGCTCAGGGTCGTCTGGAAACACCATATATTTT.

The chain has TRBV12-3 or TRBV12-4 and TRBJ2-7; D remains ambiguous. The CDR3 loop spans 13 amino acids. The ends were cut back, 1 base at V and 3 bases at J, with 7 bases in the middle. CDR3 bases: TGTGCCAGCAGTTTAGGAGCGTTCTACGAGCAGTACTTC. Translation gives CASSLGAFYEQYF.

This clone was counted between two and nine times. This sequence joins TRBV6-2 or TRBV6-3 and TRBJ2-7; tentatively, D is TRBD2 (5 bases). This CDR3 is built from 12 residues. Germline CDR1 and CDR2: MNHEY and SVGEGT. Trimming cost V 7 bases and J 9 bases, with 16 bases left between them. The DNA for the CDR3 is TGTGCCAGCAACCCCTCGGCGGGTCGGCAGTACTTC. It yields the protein CASNPSAGRQYF.

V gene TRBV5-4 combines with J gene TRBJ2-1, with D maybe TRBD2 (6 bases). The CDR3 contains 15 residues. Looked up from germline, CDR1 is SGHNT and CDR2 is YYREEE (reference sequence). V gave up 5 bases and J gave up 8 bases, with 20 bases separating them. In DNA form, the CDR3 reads TGTGCCAGCAGACCGGGGGTAACGGGGACCCATGAGCAGTTCTTC. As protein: CASRPGVTGTHEQFF.

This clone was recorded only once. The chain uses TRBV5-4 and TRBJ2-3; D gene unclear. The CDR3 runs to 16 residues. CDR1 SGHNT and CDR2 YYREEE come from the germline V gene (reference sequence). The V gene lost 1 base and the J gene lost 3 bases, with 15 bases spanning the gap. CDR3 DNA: TGTGCCAGCAGCTTGTCGGATTTATACAGAACAGATACGCAGTATTTT. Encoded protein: CASSLSDLYRTDTQYF.

The CDR3 reads CASSSGSRNSPLHF. CDR3 nucleotides: TGTGCCAGCAGTTCCGGGTCCCGTAATTCACCCCTCCACTTT. This chain uses TRBV27 with TRBJ1-6; no definite D call. Germline V gene data show CDR1 as MNHEY and CDR2 as SMNVEV (reference sequence). This CDR3 is built from 14 residues. Trimming removed 4 bases at V and 6 bases at J, with 10 bases between.

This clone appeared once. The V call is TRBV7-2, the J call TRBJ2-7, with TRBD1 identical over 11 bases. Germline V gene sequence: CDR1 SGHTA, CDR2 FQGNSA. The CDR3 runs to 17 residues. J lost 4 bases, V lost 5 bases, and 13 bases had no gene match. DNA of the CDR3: TGTGCCAGCAGCAAACACGCCGGGACAGGGGGTTTATACGAGCAGTACTTC. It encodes CASSKHAGTGGLYEQYF.

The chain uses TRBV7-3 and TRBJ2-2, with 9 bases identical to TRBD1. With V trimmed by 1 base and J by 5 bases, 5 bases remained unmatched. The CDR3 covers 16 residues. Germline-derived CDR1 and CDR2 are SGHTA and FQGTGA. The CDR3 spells CASSLKGTGITGELFF. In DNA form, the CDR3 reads TGTGCCAGCAGCTTAAAGGGGACAGGGATTACCGGGGAGCTGTTTTTT.

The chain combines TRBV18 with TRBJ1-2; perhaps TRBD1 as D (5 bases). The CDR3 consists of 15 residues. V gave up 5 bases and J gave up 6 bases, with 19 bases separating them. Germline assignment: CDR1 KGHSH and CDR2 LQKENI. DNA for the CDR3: TGTGCCAGCTCAGATGCGGGGCCCGCCTCCGATGGCTACACCTTC. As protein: CASSDAGPASDGYTF.

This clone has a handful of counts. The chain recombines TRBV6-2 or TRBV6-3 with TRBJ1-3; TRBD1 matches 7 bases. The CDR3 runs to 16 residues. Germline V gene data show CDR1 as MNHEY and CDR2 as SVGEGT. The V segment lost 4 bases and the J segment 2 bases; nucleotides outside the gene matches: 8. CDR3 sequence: CASSSTRTGPGNTIYF. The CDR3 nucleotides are TGTGCCAGCAGTTCCACCCGGACAGGCCCTGGAAACACCATATATTTT.